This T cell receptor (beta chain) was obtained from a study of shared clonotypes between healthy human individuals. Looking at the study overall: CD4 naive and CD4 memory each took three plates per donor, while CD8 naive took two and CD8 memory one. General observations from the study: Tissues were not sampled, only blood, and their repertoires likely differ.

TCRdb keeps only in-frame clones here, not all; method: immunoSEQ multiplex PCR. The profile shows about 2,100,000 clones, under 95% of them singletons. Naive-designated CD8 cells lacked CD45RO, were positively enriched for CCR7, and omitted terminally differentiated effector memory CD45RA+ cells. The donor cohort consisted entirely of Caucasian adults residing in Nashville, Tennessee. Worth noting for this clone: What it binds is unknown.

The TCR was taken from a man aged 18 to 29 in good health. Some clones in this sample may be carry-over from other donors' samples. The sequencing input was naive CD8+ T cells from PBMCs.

The CDR3 coding sequence is TGTGCCAGCAGCCCCCGCGGAGAGGGAAGCACAGATACGCAGTATTTT. It translates to CASSPRGEGSTDTQYF. The rearrangement links TRBV9 to TRBJ2-3; D perhaps matches TRBD2 (5 bases). Trimming stripped 4 bases from V and 0 bases from J, with 15 bases between. The CDR3 is 16 amino acids. Germline V lookup: CDR1 SGDLS, CDR2 YYNGEE.